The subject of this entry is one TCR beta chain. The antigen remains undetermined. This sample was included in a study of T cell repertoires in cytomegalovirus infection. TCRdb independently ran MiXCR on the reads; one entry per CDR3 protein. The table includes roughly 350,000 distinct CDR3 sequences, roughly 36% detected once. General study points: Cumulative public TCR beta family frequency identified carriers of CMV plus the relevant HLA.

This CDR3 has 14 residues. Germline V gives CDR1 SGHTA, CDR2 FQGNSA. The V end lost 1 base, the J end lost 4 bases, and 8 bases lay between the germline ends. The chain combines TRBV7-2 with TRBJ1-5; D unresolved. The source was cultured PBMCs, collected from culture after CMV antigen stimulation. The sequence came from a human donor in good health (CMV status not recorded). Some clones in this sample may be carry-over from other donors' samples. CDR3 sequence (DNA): TGTGCCAGCAGCTTAGAGGCGGCGAATCAGCCCCAGCATTTT. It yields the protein CASSLEAANQPQHF.